The 11 T cell receptor beta chains presented below share a single source sample, sequenced in a study of blood T cell repertoires in COVID-19. TCRdb's copy holds only in-frame clones and misses some; the assay was immunoSEQ multiplex PCR. The repertoire holds over 200,000 clones, approximately 86% seen once, with 1.3% in the top ten. Sequenced: peripheral blood. Receptor source: a woman in her twenties or thirties with COVID-19, enrolled during active disease.

The rearrangement joins TRBV11-3 to TRBJ2-7, with TRBD2 as a possible D gene (6 bases). V lost 1 base and J lost 3, with 10 bases in between. Germline lookup yields CDR1 SGHNT and CDR2 YENEEA. The CDR3 runs to 14 residues. The CDR3 DNA is TGTGCCAGCAGCTTAGCGGGGAGGTGCTACGAGCAGTACTTC. This encodes CASSLAGRCYEQYF. The whole variable domain, filled in from reference TRBV11-3 and TRBJ2-7, reads EAGVVQSPRYKIIEKKQPVAFWCNPISGHNTLYWYLQNLGQGPELLIRYENEEAVDDSQLPKDRFSAERLKGVDSTLKIQPAELGDSAVYLCASSLAGRCYEQYFGPGTRLTVT.

This clone was counted at least ten times. The chain links TRBV6-6 to TRBJ2-5; TRBD1 is a possible D gene (5 bases). This CDR3 contains 11 residues. Germline CDR1 reads MNHNY; CDR2 reads SVGAGI (reference sequence). Trimming removed 6 bases from V and 5 bases from J, with 7 bases in between. CDR3 sequence (DNA): TGTGCCAGCAGGAAGGGGGAGACCCAGTACTTC. The encoded protein is CASRKGETQYF.

The J gene is TRBJ2-1, the V gene TRBV11-2; D remains ambiguous. Trimming took 1 base from V and 7 from J, leaving 8 bases between them. The CDR3 is 13 residues long. Germline values: CDR1 SGHAT, CDR2 FQNNGV. CDR3 sequence reads: CASSLGGRNEQFF. The CDR3 DNA is TGTGCCAGCAGCTTAGGAGGAAGGAATGAGCAGTTCTTC.

The rearrangement uses TRBV4-1 and TRBJ1-3, with 12 nucleotides matching TRBD1. The CDR3 contains 20 residues. Germline V gene data show CDR1 as MGHRA and CDR2 as YSYEKL. V was pared by 3 bases and J by 0 bases, with 12 bases of the junction left unmatched. As DNA, the CDR3 is TGCGCCAGCAGCCAGGAAATACGAGGGACAGGGGGCGTCTCTGGAAACACCATATATTTT. It encodes CASSQEIRGTGGVSGNTIYF.

The rearrangement links TRBV6-2 or TRBV6-3 to TRBJ2-7; 7 bases are a match to TRBD2. This CDR3 has 15 residues. Per germline, CDR1 MNHEY and CDR2 SVGEGT. V shed 2 bases and J 5 bases; nucleotides not matched to a gene: 9. The CDR3 nucleotides are TGTGCCAGCAGTTACCCTCCGGGGGGAAGGAACGAGCAGTACTTC. Its translation: CASSYPPGGRNEQYF.

The chain carries TRBV19 and TRBJ1-2, with unresolved D. The CDR3 sequence is 14 residues long. Trimming left V 6 bases short and J 3 bases short, with 14 bases between. The germline V gene has CDR1 LNHDA and CDR2 SQIVND (reference sequence). CDR3: CASSFKTPYYGYTF. CDR3 DNA sequence: TGTGCCAGTAGCTTCAAAACACCCTACTATGGCTACACCTTC.

The chain is built from TRBV6-5 and TRBJ1-5; D not certain. With 2 bases removed from V and 7 bases from J, the gap between germline ends came to 9 bases. Per germline, CDR1 MNHEY and CDR2 SVGAGI. The CDR3 loop spans 13 amino acids. CDR3 bases: TGTGCCAGCAGTTACCTCTTCGGGCAGCCCCAGCATTTT. It codes for CASSYLFGQPQHF.

The gene calls are TRBV7-6 and TRBJ1-1, with 10 bases fitting TRBD1. Per germline, CDR1 SGHVS and CDR2 FNYEAQ. The CDR3 has 18 amino acids. With V trimmed by 2 bases and J by 1 base, 10 bases remained unmatched. This chain's CDR3 is CASSLPTRGQGRNTEAFF. CDR3 DNA: TGTGCCAGCAGCTTACCTACGCGGGGACAGGGGAGGAACACTGAAGCTTTCTTT.

The V and J genes are TRBV30 and TRBJ2-6, with TRBD1 as a possible D gene (6 bases). Deletions cut 3 bases from V and 1 base from J, with 10 bases between. The CDR3 has 15 amino acids. The germline V gene has CDR1 GTSNPN and CDR2 SVGIG (reference sequence). The CDR3 nucleotides are TGTGCCTGGAGAAAACAGGGATCTGGGGCCAACGTCCTGACTTTC. Its protein product is CAWRKQGSGANVLTF.

This chain links TRBV3-1 (or the pseudogene TRBV3-2) with TRBJ2-2, with TRBD2 as a possible D gene (7 bases). The CDR3 runs to 16 residues. Germline loops: CDR1 LGHDT, CDR2 YNNKEL (reference sequence). V shed 1 base and J shed 7 bases, with 16 bases lying between them. The CDR3 loop reads CASSQVGGPEHGELFF. The CDR3 bases are TGTGCCAGCAGCCAAGTGGGGGGGCCCGAACACGGGGAGCTGTTTTTT.

The chain is built from TRBV19 and TRBJ2-1; 10 bases are shared with TRBD1. The ends lost 5 bases at V and 4 bases at J; junction bases unmatched: 5. Germline-derived CDR1 and CDR2 are LNHDA and SQIVND (reference sequence). CDR3 size: 15 residues. The CDR3 DNA follows: TGTGCCAGTAGTTTCCGACAGGGGGCGTACAATGAGCAGTTCTTC. This encodes CASSFRQGAYNEQFF.